This is a list of T cell receptor beta chains from one sample in a study of cytomegalovirus exposure and HLA in healthy donors. The data were produced by immunoSEQ multiplex PCR, yet TCRdb's version contains in-frame clones alone and is incomplete. The sample has roughly 250,000 clones; 84% are singletons. Sequenced input: PBMCs. The source of these receptors is a woman in her forties in good health and CMV-seropositive. Each CDR3 is given without its conserved first and last residue. A D gene is named only where the DNA matches it firmly.

V gene: TRBV27; D gene: TRBD1; J gene: TRBJ1-2; CDR3 protein: ASRNTGVHGYT
V gene: TRBV5-1; D gene: .; J gene: TRBJ2-3; CDR3 protein: ASSFSSNTDTQY
V gene: TRBV29-1; D gene: TRBD1; J gene: TRBJ2-7; CDR3 protein: SARGNSYEQY
V gene: TRBV29-1; D gene: TRBD1; J gene: TRBJ1-1; CDR3 protein: SAGTGEAF
V gene: TRBV4-3; D gene: TRBD2; J gene: TRBJ2-7; CDR3 protein: ASSQGASGHYEQY
V gene: TRBV9; D gene: TRBD1; J gene: TRBJ1-5; CDR3 protein: ASSVGQGPNQPQH
V gene: TRBV30; D gene: TRBD1; J gene: TRBJ1-2; CDR3 protein: AWALGQTYQGGYYGYT
V gene: TRBV28; D gene: TRBD2; J gene: TRBJ2-1; CDR3 protein: ASRFGTSGRGYNEQF
V gene: TRBV6-6; D gene: .; J gene: TRBJ2-3; CDR3 protein: ASSYQRDSTDTQY
V gene: TRBV28; D gene: .; J gene: TRBJ1-2; CDR3 protein: ASSLRWGPIYGYT
V gene: TRBV11-2; D gene: TRBD2; J gene: TRBJ2-3; CDR3 protein: ASSTRTSGATDTQY
V gene: TRBV7-2; D gene: .; J gene: TRBJ2-3; CDR3 protein: ASSLGLVGADTQY
V gene: TRBV27; D gene: TRBD1; J gene: TRBJ1-4; CDR3 protein: ASSDRQGGEKLF
V gene: TRBV6-5; D gene: TRBD1; J gene: TRBJ1-5; CDR3 protein: ASKISGQGSQPQH
V gene: TRBV7-9; D gene: .; J gene: TRBJ2-7; CDR3 protein: ASRERFGGRDHEQY
V gene: TRBV27; D gene: TRBD2; J gene: TRBJ2-3; CDR3 protein: ASTNSGMTDTQY
V gene: TRBV18; D gene: TRBD2; J gene: TRBJ2-1; CDR3 protein: ASSPPASGNNEQF
V gene: TRBV30; D gene: TRBD2; J gene: TRBJ2-7; CDR3 protein: AWSVGTSGAYEQY
V gene: TRBV11-3; D gene: .; J gene: TRBJ1-1; CDR3 protein: ASSLEARTEAF
V gene: TRBV6-1; D gene: TRBD2; J gene: TRBJ2-2; CDR3 protein: ASSESSLLAGVSFGELF
V gene: TRBV19; D gene: .; J gene: TRBJ2-5; CDR3 protein: ASSAEGQQETQY
V gene: TRBV30; D gene: .; J gene: TRBJ2-7; CDR3 protein: AWSYGSGGFGDEQY
V gene: TRBV6-5; D gene: TRBD1; J gene: TRBJ1-2; CDR3 protein: ASNNRGGDGYT
V gene: TRBV10-3; D gene: .; J gene: .; CDR3 protein: AISGSYEQY
V gene: TRBV5-1; D gene: TRBD2; J gene: TRBJ2-3; CDR3 protein: ASSSGTSGSGTDTQY
V gene: TRBV7-3; D gene: TRBD1; J gene: TRBJ2-7; CDR3 protein: ASSLTGQSYEQY
V gene: TRBV7-9; D gene: .; J gene: TRBJ2-1; CDR3 protein: ASSGERRGLHNEQF
V gene: TRBV5-8; D gene: .; J gene: TRBJ2-5; CDR3 protein: ASSVGAGGETQY
V gene: TRBV7-2; D gene: .; J gene: TRBJ1-2; CDR3 protein: ASSPTAGNYGYT
V gene: TRBV7-8; D gene: .; J gene: TRBJ1-1; CDR3 protein: ASSLDSTEAF
V gene: TRBV7-8; D gene: TRBD1; J gene: TRBJ2-5; CDR3 protein: ASSIPGQGGETQY
V gene: TRBV6-5; D gene: .; J gene: TRBJ2-7; CDR3 protein: ASSYGGAFASEQY
V gene: TRBV6-1; D gene: .; J gene: TRBJ1-2; CDR3 protein: ASNLGGYGYT
V gene: TRBV27; D gene: TRBD1; J gene: TRBJ1-2; CDR3 protein: ASRVRDRAFNYGYT
V gene: TRBV4-3; D gene: .; J gene: TRBJ2-7; CDR3 protein: ASSQDLGRANEQY
V gene: TRBV28; D gene: .; J gene: TRBJ2-3; CDR3 protein: ASSLKDRIGGTDTQY
V gene: TRBV14; D gene: TRBD1; J gene: TRBJ2-2; CDR3 protein: ASSPWTGDNTGELF
V gene: TRBV6-5; D gene: .; J gene: TRBJ1-3; CDR3 protein: ASSTGFVDGNTIY
V gene: TRBV14; D gene: TRBD1; J gene: TRBJ2-2; CDR3 protein: ASSQGQGAHTGELF
V gene: TRBV15; D gene: TRBD1; J gene: TRBJ2-7; CDR3 protein: ATAQDRGLYEQY
V gene: TRBV7-7; D gene: TRBD2; J gene: TRBJ2-7; CDR3 protein: ASSPPREGGPHYEQY
V gene: TRBV11-1; D gene: .; J gene: TRBJ1-6; CDR3 protein: ASSLAGRPEEGSPLH
V gene: TRBV30; D gene: .; J gene: TRBJ2-1; CDR3 protein: AWNMGMGDEQF
V gene: TRBV25-1; D gene: .; J gene: TRBJ2-7; CDR3 protein: ASSTTYEQY
V gene: TRBV28; D gene: .; J gene: TRBJ1-2; CDR3 protein: ASTSWEGYYGYT
V gene: TRBV28; D gene: .; J gene: TRBJ1-1; CDR3 protein: ASSLSIAEAF
V gene: TRBV30; D gene: .; J gene: TRBJ2-3; CDR3 protein: AWGGAGDTQY
V gene: TRBV30; D gene: TRBD2; J gene: TRBJ2-7; CDR3 protein: AWSAWLAGGNYEQY
V gene: TRBV6-5; D gene: .; J gene: TRBJ2-3; CDR3 protein: ASSYGSLAGDTQY